This T cell receptor beta chain comes out of a study of identical twins. This clonotype showed up just a few times. The antigen remains unidentified. TCRdb re-called the 5' RACE reads through MiXCR, storing one row per CDR3 protein. The sample holds 510,000 or so distinct CDR3 sequences, around 15% seen once. Findings and limits, study-wide: Analyses of zero insertions could, in part, be confounded by invariant MAIT and iNKT cells.

The germline V gene has CDR1 SGHAT and CDR2 FQNNGV. The CDR3 loop spans 16 amino acids. V gave up 5 bases and J gave up 2 bases, with 13 bases separating them. These data also featured in a second study, about yellow fever vaccine responses in identical twins.

This chain connects TRBV11-2 to TRBJ2-6; tentatively, D is TRBD1 (6 bases). The clonotype comes from a woman between 18 and 29 years old in good health. Sequenced input: CD4+ T cells sorted from blood. The CDR3 DNA reads as TGTGCCAGCAGCAACCTCTGGACAGCTGGGGCCAACGTCCTGACTTTC. This gives the protein CASSNLWTAGANVLTF.